This TCR beta chain was sequenced during a study of cytomegalovirus exposure and HLA in healthy donors. Germline values: CDR1 SEHNR, CDR2 FQNEAQ (reference sequence). The CDR3 runs 15 residues. V lost 5 bases to trimming and J lost 4 bases; unmatched junction nucleotides: 10. PCR was performed using 60 Vbeta and 13 Jbeta primers. TCRdb's table, derived via immunoSEQ multiplex PCR, lists solely in-frame clones and lacks some. This sample has under 65,000 clones, with approximately 84% found just once. The sequenced sample was PBMCs. The TCR comes from a man aged 45 to 65 in good health and CMV-seronegative. The J gene is TRBJ1-2, the V gene TRBV7-9; 7 bases match TRBD1. Written as DNA, the CDR3 is TGTGCCAGCAGCATCCCAGGGGGGAGTATCTATGGCTACACCTTC. Its protein product is CASSIPGGSIYGYTF.